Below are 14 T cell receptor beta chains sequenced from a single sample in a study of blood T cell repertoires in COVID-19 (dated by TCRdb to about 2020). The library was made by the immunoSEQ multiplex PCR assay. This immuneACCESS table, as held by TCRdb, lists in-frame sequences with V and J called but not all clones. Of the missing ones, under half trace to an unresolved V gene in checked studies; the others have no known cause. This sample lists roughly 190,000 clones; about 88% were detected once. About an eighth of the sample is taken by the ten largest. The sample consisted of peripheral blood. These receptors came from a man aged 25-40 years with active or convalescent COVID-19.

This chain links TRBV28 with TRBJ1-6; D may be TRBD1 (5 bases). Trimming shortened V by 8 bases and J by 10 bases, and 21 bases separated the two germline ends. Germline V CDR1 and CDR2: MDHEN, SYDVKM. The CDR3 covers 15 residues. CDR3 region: CASGTRYRIISPLHF. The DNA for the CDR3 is TGTGCCAGCGGTACCCGATACAGGATTATATCACCCCTCCACTTT. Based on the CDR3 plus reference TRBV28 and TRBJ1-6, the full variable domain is DVKVTQSSRYLVKRTGEKVFLECVQDMDHENMFWYRQDPGLGLRLIYFSYDVKMKEKGDIPEGYSVSREKKERFSLILESASTNQTSMYLCASGTRYRIISPLHFGNGTRLTVT.

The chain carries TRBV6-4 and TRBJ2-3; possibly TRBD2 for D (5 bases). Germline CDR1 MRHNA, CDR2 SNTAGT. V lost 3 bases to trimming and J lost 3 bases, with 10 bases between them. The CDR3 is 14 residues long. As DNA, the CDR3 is TGTGCCAGCAGTGAGATCGAGGGTACAGATACGCAGTATTTT. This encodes CASSEIEGTDTQYF.

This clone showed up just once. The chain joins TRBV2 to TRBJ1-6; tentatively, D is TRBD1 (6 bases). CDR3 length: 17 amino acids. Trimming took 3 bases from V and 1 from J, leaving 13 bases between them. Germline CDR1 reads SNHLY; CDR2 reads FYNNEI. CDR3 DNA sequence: TGTGCCAGCAGTGACTGGGGGCCAGGGTCCTATAATTCACCCCTCCACTTT. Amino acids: CASSDWGPGSYNSPLHF.

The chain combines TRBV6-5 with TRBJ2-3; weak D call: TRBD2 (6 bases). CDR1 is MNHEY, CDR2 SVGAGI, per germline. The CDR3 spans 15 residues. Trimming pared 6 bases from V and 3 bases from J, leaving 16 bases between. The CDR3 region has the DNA TGTGCCAGCAGGAAGGGACTTAGGGTTACAGATACGCAGTATTTT. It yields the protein CASRKGLRVTDTQYF.

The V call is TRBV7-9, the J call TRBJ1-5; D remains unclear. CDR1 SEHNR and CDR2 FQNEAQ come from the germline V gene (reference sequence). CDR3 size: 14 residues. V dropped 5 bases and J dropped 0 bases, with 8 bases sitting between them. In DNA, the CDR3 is TGTGCCAGCAGCCAGGCACTTAGCAATCAGCCCCAGCATTTT. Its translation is CASSQALSNQPQHF.

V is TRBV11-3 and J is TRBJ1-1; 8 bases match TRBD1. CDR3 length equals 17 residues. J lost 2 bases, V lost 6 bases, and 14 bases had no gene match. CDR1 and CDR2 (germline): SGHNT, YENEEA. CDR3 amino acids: CASRNGQGQTINTEAFF. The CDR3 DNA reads TGTGCCAGCAGAAACGGACAGGGACAAACGATAAACACTGAAGCTTTCTTT. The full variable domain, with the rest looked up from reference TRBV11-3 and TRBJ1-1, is EAGVVQSPRYKIIEKKQPVAFWCNPISGHNTLYWYLQNLGQGPELLIRYENEEAVDDSQLPKDRFSAERLKGVDSTLKIQPAELGDSAVYLCASRNGQGQTINTEAFFGQGTRLTVV.

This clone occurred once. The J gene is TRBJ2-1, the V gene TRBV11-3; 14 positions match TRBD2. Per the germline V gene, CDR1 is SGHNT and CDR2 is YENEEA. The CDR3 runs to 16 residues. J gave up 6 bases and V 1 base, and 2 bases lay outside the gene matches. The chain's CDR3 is CASSLVGLAGANEQFF. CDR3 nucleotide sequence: TGTGCCAGCAGCTTAGTGGGACTAGCGGGAGCCAATGAGCAGTTCTTC.

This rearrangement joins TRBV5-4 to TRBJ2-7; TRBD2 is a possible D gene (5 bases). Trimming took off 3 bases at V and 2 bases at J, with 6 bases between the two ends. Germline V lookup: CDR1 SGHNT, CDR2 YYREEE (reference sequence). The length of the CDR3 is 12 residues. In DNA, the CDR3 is TGTGCCAGCAGCTCCGGGACCTACGAGCAGTACTTC. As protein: CASSSGTYEQYF.

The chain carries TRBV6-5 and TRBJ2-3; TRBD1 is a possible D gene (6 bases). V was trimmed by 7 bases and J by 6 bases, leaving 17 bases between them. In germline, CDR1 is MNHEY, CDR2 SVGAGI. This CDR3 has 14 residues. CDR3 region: CASNLRGESDTQYF. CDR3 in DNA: TGTGCCAGCAACCTCAGGGGCGAGAGTGATACGCAGTATTTT.

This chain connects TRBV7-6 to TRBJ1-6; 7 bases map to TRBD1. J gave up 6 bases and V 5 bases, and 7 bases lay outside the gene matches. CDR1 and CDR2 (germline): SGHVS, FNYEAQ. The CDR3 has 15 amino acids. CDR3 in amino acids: CASSNRDSFNSPLHF. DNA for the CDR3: TGTGCCAGCAGCAACCGGGACAGTTTTAATTCACCCCTCCACTTT.

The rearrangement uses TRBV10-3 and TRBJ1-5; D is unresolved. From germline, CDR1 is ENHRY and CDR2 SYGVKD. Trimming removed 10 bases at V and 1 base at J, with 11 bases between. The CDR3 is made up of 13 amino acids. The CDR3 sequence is CANGPGSNQPQHF. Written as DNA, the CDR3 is TGTGCCAATGGCCCAGGCAGCAATCAGCCCCAGCATTTT.

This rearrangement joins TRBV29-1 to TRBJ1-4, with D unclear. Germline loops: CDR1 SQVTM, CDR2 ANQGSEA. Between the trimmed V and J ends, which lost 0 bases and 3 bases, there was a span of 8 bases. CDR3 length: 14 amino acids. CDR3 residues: CSVEDPIANEKLFF. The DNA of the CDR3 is TGCAGCGTTGAAGATCCAATAGCTAATGAAAAACTGTTTTTT.

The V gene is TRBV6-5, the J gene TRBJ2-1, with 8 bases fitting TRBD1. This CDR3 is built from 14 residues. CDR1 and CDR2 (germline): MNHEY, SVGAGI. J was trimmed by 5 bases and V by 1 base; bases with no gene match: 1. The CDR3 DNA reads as TGTGCCAGCAGTTACTGGACAGGGAACAATGAGCAGTTCTTC. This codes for CASSYWTGNNEQFF.

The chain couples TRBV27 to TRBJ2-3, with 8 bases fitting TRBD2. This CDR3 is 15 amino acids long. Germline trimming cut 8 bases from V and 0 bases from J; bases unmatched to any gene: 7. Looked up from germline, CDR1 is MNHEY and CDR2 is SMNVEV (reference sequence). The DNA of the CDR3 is TGTGCCAGCGGGTTAGCGGGGCGTAGCACAGATACGCAGTATTTT. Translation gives CASGLAGRSTDTQYF.